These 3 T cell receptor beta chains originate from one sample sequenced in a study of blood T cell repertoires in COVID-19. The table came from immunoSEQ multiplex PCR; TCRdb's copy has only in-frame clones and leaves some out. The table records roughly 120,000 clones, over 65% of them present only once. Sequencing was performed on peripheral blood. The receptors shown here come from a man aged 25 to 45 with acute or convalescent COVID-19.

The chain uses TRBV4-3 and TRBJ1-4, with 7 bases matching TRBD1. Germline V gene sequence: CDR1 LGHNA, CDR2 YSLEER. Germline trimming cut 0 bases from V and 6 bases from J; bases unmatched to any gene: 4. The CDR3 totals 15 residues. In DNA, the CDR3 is TGCGCCAGCAGCCAAGATCCAGGGGGTGATGAAAAACTGTTTTTT. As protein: CASSQDPGGDEKLFF.

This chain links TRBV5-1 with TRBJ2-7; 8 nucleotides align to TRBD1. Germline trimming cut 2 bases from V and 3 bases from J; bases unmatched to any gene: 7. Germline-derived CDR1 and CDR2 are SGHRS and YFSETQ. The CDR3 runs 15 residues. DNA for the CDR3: TGCGCCAGCAGCTTAATCGGACAGGGCGTCTACGAGCAGTACTTC. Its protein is CASSLIGQGVYEQYF.

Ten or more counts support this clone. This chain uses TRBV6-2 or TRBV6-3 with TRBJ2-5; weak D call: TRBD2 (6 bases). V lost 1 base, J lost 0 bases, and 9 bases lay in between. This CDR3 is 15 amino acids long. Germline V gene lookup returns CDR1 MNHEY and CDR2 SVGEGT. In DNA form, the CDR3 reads TGTGCCAGCAGTTACTTAGCGGAGAACCAAGAGACCCAGTACTTC. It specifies CASSYLAENQETQYF.